This paragraph covers one T cell receptor beta chain sequence. This clonotype showed up just a few times. Its antigen has not been determined. There are no base qualities to consult, and no much larger clone falls within one base. This entry is derived from a study of T-cell memory formation after mild COVID-19 (dated by TCRdb to the early 2020s). About the full investigation: Most TCR sequence clusters were specific to one of the two donors. T-cell clones expanding and contracting after mild COVID-19 in a couple of donors were tracked by longitudinal TCRalpha and TCRbeta repertoire sequencing. The cohort was made up of two young adult volunteers, one female and one male, who were previously healthy.

The data were produced on an Illumina NovaSeq 6000. TCRalpha and TCRbeta cDNA libraries were constructed by 5'RACE with constant-segment primers, with sample barcodes and unique molecular identifiers being introduced. Trizol reagent was used to extract RNA from every sample. Libraries were amplified in two PCR steps, with a second sample barcode and Illumina TruSeq adapters added in the second step. The libraries were sequenced on an Illumina NovaSeq using 2 x 150 bp paired-end reads. The original pipeline was this. Demultiplexing of reads and collapsing into UMI-guided consensus sequences were performed with migec v1.2.7. Using mixcr v2.1.11, UMI consensuses were aligned to TRA and TRB V and J templates and then assembled into clonotypes. A clonotype was counted as expanded or contracted only when both edgeR and NoisET called the clonotype significant, with the noise models trained on biological replicates. For edgeR calls, a false discovery rate-adjusted p below 0.01 and a log2 fold-change threshold of 1 were applied. As an exploratory analysis of dynamics, PCA with hierarchical clustering was applied to max-normalized trajectories of the 1000 most abundant clonotypes. Each responding clone was given a CD4 or CD8 phenotype based on the CD4+ and CD8+ repertoires, which had been sequenced separately. TCRdb's own reprocessing of the public reads used fastp at Q25 and MiXCR and kept productive beta chains. When rows share a CDR3 protein, they turn into one entry using the most common DNA and genes. TCRdb, not the authors, supplied the V and J calls. The sample table shows roughly 500,000 distinct CDR3 sequences, and roughly 22% are seen once. The ten largest account for 9.5% to 15% of the sample.

PBMCs were isolated by Ficoll-Paque density gradient centrifugation. Overall results and qualifications from the work: Clones contracting from day 15 to 85 had balanced CD4/CD8 phenotypes, while a second wave expanding from day 15 to 37 was biased towards CD4+. Some responding clones were detected in pre-infection memory, which suggested that pre-existing cross-reactive memory T cells had joined the SARS-CoV-2 response. Contracting CD4+ clones were found mainly in CM and EM memory subsets, while CD8+ clones were enriched in EMRA. SARS-CoV-2 specificity was not confirmed for the second-wave clones peaking on day 37. The study included only a couple of mild cases, and larger cohorts that include severe cases with pre-infection samples were judged to be necessary.

The sequence was collected from an adult woman who had mild COVID-19 (a few samples of this study predate the infection). The sample titles of this study are shuffled in the database, so cell type and time point are left out; the donor was told from shared clones. Sequencing used PBMCs or a T cell subset sorted from them (not recorded which).

CDR3 reads: CSAKTGEAGEQYF. The sequence in DNA is TGCAGTGCAAAGACAGGGGAAGCAGGCGAGCAGTACTTC. The V and J genes are TRBV20-1 and TRBJ2-7, with 8 bases matching TRBD1. CDR1 and CDR2 were assigned from the germline V gene (reference sequence) as DFQATT and SNEGSKA. The CDR3, from cysteine to phenylalanine, totals 13 residues. Of all the DNA, just the CDR3 is kept, 39 bases in frame from base 1. V lost 6 bases and J lost 6 bases, and the count of bases not matched to a germline gene is 10.